These 29 T cell receptor beta chains share one sample of origin, sequenced in a study of identical twins. TCRdb analysed the 5' RACE reads with MiXCR anew, one entry per CDR3 protein. Here the sample spans more than 400,000 distinct CDR3 sequences, over 12% being singletons. These same records also appear under a second study, on yellow fever vaccine responses in identical twins.

Sequencing was done on a sample of CD4+ T cells sorted from blood. These receptor sequences come from a woman aged 18-29 years in good health.

This clonotype was picked up a small number of times. The V gene is TRBV12-3 or TRBV12-4, the J gene TRBJ2-7, with 11 bases fitting TRBD2. Losses at the gene ends were 6 bases for V and 5 bases for J; bases not matched to a gene: 6. This CDR3 has 14 residues. This CDR3 reads CASRNSGRAHEQYF. CDR3 sequence (DNA): TGTGCCAGCAGAAATAGCGGGAGGGCCCACGAGCAGTACTTC.

This clonotype was found a few times. V and J are TRBV3-1 and TRBJ2-7; no firm D call. V lost 4 bases to trimming and J lost 6 bases, with 10 bases between them. In germline, CDR1 is LGHDT, CDR2 YNNKEL (reference sequence). The CDR3 is made up of 12 amino acids. The CDR3 region has the DNA TGTGCCAGCAGCCCAGAAGACGGCGAGCAGTACGTC. It translates to CASSPEDGEQYV.

This clonotype turned up a few times. CDR3 nucleotide sequence: TGTGCCAGCAGTCGGACAGGGTTTGTAAAGGGCACTGAAGCTTTCTTT. This codes for CASSRTGFVKGTEAFF. The V gene is TRBV5-4, the J gene TRBJ1-1, with TRBD1 matching 8 bases. The J segment lost 4 bases and the V segment lost 5 bases, leaving 13 bases of the junction unmatched. Germline-derived CDR1 and CDR2 are SGHNT and YYREEE (reference sequence). The CDR3 has 16 residues.

The chain employs TRBV20-1 and TRBJ1-2, with D maybe TRBD1 (5 bases). The CDR3 covers 12 residues. The V end lost 4 bases, the J end lost 5 bases, and 11 bases lay between the germline ends. Germline V gene data show CDR1 as DFQATT and CDR2 as SNEGSKA (reference sequence). CDR3 nucleotide sequence: TGCAGTGCTACAGACAGTAATTATGGCTACACCTTC. Translation gives CSATDSNYGYTF.

The chain couples TRBV7-2 to TRBJ2-7; the D is unclear. The CDR3 runs 13 residues. The V and J ends lost 0 bases and 2 bases respectively, with 5 bases between them. CDR1 and CDR2 from the germline V gene are SGHTA and FQGNSA. CDR3 amino acids: CASSLAVPYEQYF. The CDR3 DNA reads as TGTGCCAGCAGCTTAGCCGTCCCCTACGAGCAGTACTTC.

This clonotype was counted only a few times. The chain employs TRBV6-1 and TRBJ2-3; 9 bases are shared with TRBD2. From germline, CDR1 is MNHNS and CDR2 SASEGT. The J segment lost 6 bases and the V segment lost 6 bases, leaving 10 bases of the junction unmatched. This CDR3 has 15 amino acids. CDR3 region: CASSPGSGRLDTQYF. The CDR3 bases are TGTGCCAGCAGCCCCGGGAGCGGGAGGCTGGATACGCAGTATTTT.

This clonotype turned up a few times. The chain has TRBV28 and TRBJ1-5, with D maybe TRBD1 (6 bases). Germline V gene lookup returns CDR1 MDHEN and CDR2 SYDVKM. Between the trimmed V and J ends, which lost 2 bases and 6 bases, there was a span of 14 bases. The CDR3 loop spans 15 amino acids. CDR3 amino acids: CASSLSQGIGQPQHF. The CDR3 DNA reads as TGTGCCAGCAGTTTAAGTCAGGGGATAGGTCAGCCCCAGCATTTT.

This rearrangement joins TRBV5-1 to TRBJ2-1; 9 nucleotides agree with TRBD2. The CDR3 is 16 amino acids. Germline CDR1 and CDR2: SGHRS and YFSETQ. The V and J ends lost 3 bases and 4 bases, in that order; junction bases with no gene match: 8. The CDR3 coding sequence is TGCGCCAGCAGCTCGTTCACTAGCGGGCTATACAATGAGCAGTTCTTC. It encodes CASSSFTSGLYNEQFF.

This clonotype was detected ten times or more. The V gene is TRBV12-3 or TRBV12-4, the J gene TRBJ1-4, with D uncertain. The CDR3 length is 15 residues. The V end was cut by 6 bases, the J end by 0 bases, with 11 bases between. This CDR3 reads CASSADGTTNEKLFF. In nucleotides, the CDR3 is TGTGCCAGCAGCGCGGACGGAACAACTAATGAAAAACTGTTTTTT.

The rearrangement joins TRBV12-5 to TRBJ2-1; 14 bases align to TRBD2. V was clipped by 6 bases and J by 2 bases; unmatched bases: 0. The CDR3 has 15 amino acids. Looked up from germline, CDR1 is LGHNT and CDR2 is FRNRAP. Here the CDR3 reads CASGTSGGAYNEQFF. CDR3 bases: TGTGCTAGTGGGACTAGCGGGGGGGCCTACAATGAGCAGTTCTTC.

The sample holds one count of this clonotype. A read error may be the cause here, since a much bigger clone is one base away. The J gene is TRBJ2-7, the V gene TRBV2; 9 bases fit TRBD2. CDR3 length equals 14 residues. V lost 5 bases to trimming and J lost 0 bases; unmatched junction nucleotides: 2. The germline V gene has CDR1 SNHLY and CDR2 FYNNEI. The CDR3 sequence: CASSWTSASYEQYF. CDR3 in DNA: TGTGCCAGCAGTTGGACTAGCGCCTCCTACGAGCAGTACTTC.

V and J are TRBV5-1 and TRBJ2-5; maybe TRBD2 (6 bases). Looked up from germline, CDR1 is SGHRS and CDR2 is YFSETQ. The CDR3 length is 14 residues. V gave up 5 bases and J gave up 3 bases, with 14 bases separating them. The CDR3 coding sequence is TGCGCCAGCAGGGCTTGGACTACAGAAGAGACCCAGTACTTC. As protein: CASRAWTTEETQYF.

This clonotype has only a few counts. The V and J genes are TRBV29-1 and TRBJ1-4; no definite D call. The CDR3 consists of 13 residues. V was cut by 5 bases and J by 0 bases, with 7 bases left in between. CDR1 is SQVTM and CDR2 is ANQGSEA in the germline V gene. CDR3 sequence reads: CSVLEATNEKLFF. Written as DNA, the CDR3 is TGCAGCGTTCTGGAGGCAACTAATGAAAAACTGTTTTTT.

The gene calls are TRBV10-3 and TRBJ2-1; 13 bases align to TRBD2. Per germline, CDR1 ENHRY and CDR2 SYGVKD. The CDR3 is 17 residues long. Trimming at V came to 7 bases and at J to 3 bases, leaving 9 bases not matched to a gene. CDR3 in amino acids: CAIIDTSGRAFYNEQFF. CDR3 sequence (DNA): TGTGCCATCATTGATACTAGCGGGAGGGCCTTCTACAATGAGCAGTTCTTC.

DNA of the CDR3: TGTGCCAGCAGTTCCGAGGGGTGGGGTCGGGGCACTGAAGCTTTCTTT. This encodes CASSSEGWGRGTEAFF. The chain combines TRBV28 with TRBJ1-1; D perhaps matches TRBD1 (5 bases). Trimming shortened V by 4 bases and J by 4 bases, and 19 bases separated the two germline ends. CDR3 length equals 16 residues. The germline CDR1 and CDR2 sequences are MDHEN and SYDVKM. Using reference TRBV28 and TRBJ1-1 for the parts outside the CDR3, the full variable domain is DVKVTQSSRYLVKRTGEKVFLECVQDMDHENMFWYRQDPGLGLRLIYFSYDVKMKEKGDIPEGYSVSREKKERFSLILESASTNQTSMYLCASSSEGWGRGTEAFFGQGTRLTVV.

This sequence joins TRBV29-1 and TRBJ1-1; 8 bases match TRBD1. The CDR3 runs to 15 residues. Germline CDR1 SQVTM, CDR2 ANQGSEA. The ends lost 6 bases at V and 0 bases at J; junction bases unmatched: 9. DNA for the CDR3: TGCAGCGTGGCCGGGACAGGTAGTCTGAACACTGAAGCTTTCTTT. Its protein is CSVAGTGSLNTEAFF.

V and J are TRBV3-1 and TRBJ2-2; D remains unclear. Germline V gene lookup returns CDR1 LGHDT and CDR2 YNNKEL (reference sequence). V was cut by 9 bases and J by 4 bases, with 6 bases left in between. This CDR3 spans 11 amino acids. The CDR3 sequence is CASRATGELFF. CDR3 sequence (DNA): TGTGCCAGTCGGGCCACCGGGGAGCTGTTTTTT.

This clonotype was seen a few times. V gene TRBV25-1 combines with J gene TRBJ2-1; weak D call: TRBD2 (7 bases). Germline V gives CDR1 MGHDK, CDR2 SYGVNS. The V end was cut by 8 bases, the J end by 5 bases, with 19 bases between. The CDR3 contains 15 residues. CDR3 sequence reads: CASGRNGGTNNEQFF. The CDR3 DNA follows: TGTGCCAGCGGGCGGAACGGGGGGACAAACAATGAGCAGTTCTTC.

This chain uses TRBV29-1 with TRBJ1-4; 8 bases line up with TRBD1. The V segment lost 4 bases and the J segment 6 bases; nucleotides outside the gene matches: 4. CDR3 length: 13 amino acids. From germline, CDR1 is SQVTM and CDR2 ANQGSEA. This chain's CDR3 is CSVVSRGHEKLFF. The CDR3 DNA reads TGCAGCGTTGTATCCAGGGGGCATGAAAAACTGTTTTTT.

At least ten counts were recorded for this clonotype. The V and J genes are TRBV12-3 or TRBV12-4 and TRBJ1-2, with D maybe TRBD1 (5 bases). V was shortened by 4 bases and J by 7 bases, with 13 bases between the two germline ends. The CDR3 loop spans 13 amino acids. The CDR3 sequence is CASSSDRGPGYTF. The CDR3 nucleotides read TGTGCCAGCAGTTCCGACAGAGGTCCTGGCTACACCTTC.

V and J are TRBV20-1 and TRBJ1-5, with D possibly matching TRBD1 (6 bases). The CDR3 loop spans 14 amino acids. Trimming cost V 5 bases and J 5 bases, with 16 bases left between them. CDR1 DFQATT and CDR2 SNEGSKA come from the germline V gene (reference sequence). CDR3 sequence reads: CSALEDSYDQPQHF. The CDR3 DNA reads TGCAGTGCTCTAGAGGACAGCTATGATCAGCCCCAGCATTTT.

CDR3 nucleotide sequence: TGTGCCAGCAGAACCCGGGGGGGACTGGGGGAGACCCAGTACTTC. Its protein product is CASRTRGGLGETQYF. V gene TRBV7-9 combines with J gene TRBJ2-5; 8 nucleotides agree with TRBD2. Trimming removed 6 bases from V and 5 bases from J; junction bases left unmatched: 11. This CDR3 has 15 amino acids. Germline V gene sequence: CDR1 SEHNR, CDR2 FQNEAQ (reference sequence).

The V call is TRBV5-5, the J call TRBJ2-7, with a weak D call TRBD2 (6 bases). This CDR3 has 16 residues. V was pared by 4 bases and J by 0 bases, with 17 bases between. From germline, CDR1 is SGHKS and CDR2 YYEKEE (reference sequence). The CDR3 DNA reads TGTGCCAGCAGCCCGGGACTCCTTATCAGCTCCTACGAGCAGTACTTC. Encoded protein: CASSPGLLISSYEQYF.

This clonotype was seen more than once but under ten times. The chain combines TRBV20-1 with TRBJ2-7, with 8 positions matching TRBD2. Germline CDR1 reads DFQATT; CDR2 reads SNEGSKA (reference sequence). The CDR3 contains 13 residues. V gave up 6 bases and J gave up 0 bases; unmatched junction bases: 4. In nucleotides, the CDR3 is TGCAGTGCCTCAAGCGGGGGCTCCTACGAGCAGTACTTC. Amino acids: CSASSGGSYEQYF.

This clonotype has ten or more counts. The chain has TRBV5-1 and TRBJ1-2; 8 nucleotides agree with TRBD1. With 0 bases clipped from V and 7 bases from J, the junction kept 8 bases outside the gene matches. The CDR3 sequence is 15 residues long. Per germline, CDR1 SGHRS and CDR2 YFSETQ. The CDR3, as DNA: TGCGCCAGCAGCTTGGTGGGACAGGCCCAGGGTGGCTACACCTTC. Translation: CASSLVGQAQGGYTF.

This clonotype was seen ten or more times. The chain combines TRBV12-3 or TRBV12-4 with TRBJ2-5, with TRBD1 identical over 9 bases. With 5 bases clipped from V and 5 bases from J, the junction kept 3 bases outside the gene matches. This CDR3 has 13 amino acids. CDR3 in amino acids: CASSRTGEETQYF. The DNA for the CDR3 is TGTGCCAGCAGTCGGACAGGGGAGGAGACCCAGTACTTC.

This clonotype was counted a few times. The CDR3 does not close with the conserved phenylalanine or tryptophan, likely indicating a read error. No DNA is shown, since the ends of the CDR3 on it are uncertain; the CDR3 is the one TCRdb lists. CDR3 in amino acids: CSATFRDKILY. The gene calls are TRBV20-1 and TRBJ2-1; the table's D call of TRBD1 was not tested on the DNA. The germline V gene has CDR1 DFQATT and CDR2 SNEGSKA (reference sequence). The CDR3 contains 11 residues when both ends are counted.

The V call is TRBV5-1, the J call TRBJ2-5, with D perhaps TRBD1 or TRBD2 (5 bases each). The ends were cut back, 4 bases at V and 2 bases at J, with 18 bases in the middle. The CDR3 is made up of 16 amino acids. CDR1 is SGHRS and CDR2 is YFSETQ in the germline V gene. CDR3 coding DNA: TGCGCCAGCAGCCCCAGTGGTCCTTGGGGGCAAGAGACCCAGTACTTC. It codes for CASSPSGPWGQETQYF. The entire variable domain, with the rest obtained from reference TRBV5-1 and TRBJ2-5, is as follows: KAGVTQTPRYLIKTRGQQVTLSCSPISGHRSVSWYQQTPGQGLQFLFEYFSETQRNKGNFPGRFSGRQFSNSRSEMNVSTLELGDSALYLCASSPSGPWGQETQYFGPGTRLLVL.

The V gene is TRBV15, the J gene TRBJ2-1; 12 bases match TRBD2. CDR1 is LNHNV, CDR2 YYDKDF, per germline (reference sequence). CDR3 length equals 14 residues. V trimming: 4 bases; J trimming: 9 bases; junction bases outside the gene matches: 4. The CDR3 here is CATSKTSGSPEQFF. The CDR3 DNA is TGTGCCACCAGCAAGACTAGCGGGAGCCCTGAGCAGTTCTTC.